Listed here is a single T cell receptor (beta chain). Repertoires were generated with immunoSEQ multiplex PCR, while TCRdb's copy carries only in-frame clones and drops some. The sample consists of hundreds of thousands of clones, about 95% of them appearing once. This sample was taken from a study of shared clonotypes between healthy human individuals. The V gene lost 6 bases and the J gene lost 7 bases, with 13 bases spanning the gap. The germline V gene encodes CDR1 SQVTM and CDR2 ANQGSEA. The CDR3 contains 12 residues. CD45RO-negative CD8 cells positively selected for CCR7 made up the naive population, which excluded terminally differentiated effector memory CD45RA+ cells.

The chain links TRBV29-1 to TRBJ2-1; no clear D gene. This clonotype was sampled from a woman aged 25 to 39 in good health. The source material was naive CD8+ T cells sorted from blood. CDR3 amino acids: CSVPGVINEQFF. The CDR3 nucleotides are TGCAGCGTCCCAGGTGTGATAAATGAGCAGTTCTTC.